These 13 T cell receptor beta chains originate from one sample sequenced in a study of beta chain features in type 1 diabetes. Expressed TCRB transcripts were sequenced, since all the RNA that had been isolated was reverse transcribed. Sequenced by immunoSEQ multiplex PCR; TCRdb stores in-frame clones only, minus some. The repertoire holds about 240,000 clones, with 25% to 30% as singletons. Sequenced: central memory CD4+ T cells from blood. These receptor sequences come from a man aged 25-45 years in good health.

The rearrangement links TRBV4-2 to TRBJ2-7; TRBD1 aligns across 8 bases. V lost 5 bases, J lost 6 bases, and 9 bases stayed unmatched. Germline CDR1 and CDR2: LGHNA and YNFKEQ. The CDR3 is made up of 14 amino acids. The CDR3 reads CASSKRTGTGEQYF. The CDR3 nucleotides read TGTGCCAGCAGCAAGCGGACAGGGACGGGCGAGCAGTACTTC.

The chain combines TRBV14 with TRBJ2-7; no clear D. The germline gives CDR1 SGHDN, CDR2 FVKESK. The V gene lost 11 bases and the J gene lost 6 bases, with 14 bases spanning the gap. The CDR3 consists of 11 residues. The CDR3 protein is CACGRALEQYF. In DNA form, the CDR3 reads TGTGCCTGCGGTAGGGCGCTCGAGCAGTACTTC.

The chain links TRBV2 to TRBJ2-7; TRBD2 agrees at 7 bases. Germline V gene sequence: CDR1 SNHLY, CDR2 FYNNEI. The CDR3 length is 14 residues. Trimming removed 6 bases from V and 1 base from J; junction bases left unmatched: 6. The chain's CDR3 is CASSVQLASYEQYF. CDR3 sequence (DNA): TGTGCCAGCAGCGTACAACTAGCGTCCTACGAGCAGTACTTC. Full variable domain (outside the CDR3, taken from reference TRBV2 and TRBJ2-7): EPEVTQTPSHQVTQMGQEVILRCVPISNHLYFYWYRQILGQKVEFLVSFYNNEISEKSEIFDDQFSVERPDGSNFTLKIRSTKLEDSAMYFCASSVQLASYEQYFGPGTRLTVT.

The V call is TRBV27, the J call TRBJ2-1; TRBD1 or TRBD2 may be the D gene (5 bases each). Germline assignment: CDR1 MNHEY and CDR2 SMNVEV (reference sequence). This CDR3 has 17 residues. V was cut by 2 bases and J by 4 bases, with 18 bases left in between. Here the CDR3 reads CASSLGPRGRQYNEQFF. DNA of the CDR3: TGTGCCAGCAGTTTAGGACCCCGGGGACGCCAGTACAATGAGCAGTTCTTC.

Note on this clone: Distinct nucleotide sequences in the sample also encode this CDR3. The J gene is TRBJ2-7, the V gene TRBV30; no firm D call. Per germline, CDR1 GTSNPN and CDR2 SVGIG (reference sequence). The CDR3 totals 11 residues. Trimming removed 3 bases at V and 5 bases at J, with 8 bases between. DNA for the CDR3: TGTGCCTGGAGCGCACGGGACGAGCAGTACTTC. Its protein is CAWSARDEQYF.

This clone came up a few times. A much larger clone lies one base from this, so it may be a read error. DNA of the CDR3: TGTGCCAACAGTGAGGCTAGCGGGGCCTACAATGAGCAGTTCTTC. Amino acid sequence: CANSEASGAYNEQFF. The chain uses TRBV10-3 and TRBJ2-1; 9 bases are a match to TRBD2. CDR3 length: 15 residues. Germline CDR1 and CDR2: ENHRY and SYGVKD.

This clone was counted ten times or more. This chain joins TRBV2 and TRBJ1-4; D gene ambiguous. The germline V and J ends were trimmed by 2 bases and 8 bases, with 15 bases remaining between them. The CDR3 has 15 residues. CDR1 and CDR2 from the germline V gene are SNHLY and FYNNEI. The CDR3 spells CASSETAALGEKLFF. The CDR3 DNA reads as TGTGCCAGCAGTGAAACGGCAGCCCTCGGGGAAAAACTGTTTTTT. The whole variable domain, filled in from reference TRBV2 and TRBJ1-4, reads EPEVTQTPSHQVTQMGQEVILRCVPISNHLYFYWYRQILGQKVEFLVSFYNNEISEKSEIFDDQFSVERPDGSNFTLKIRSTKLEDSAMYFCASSETAALGEKLFFGSGTQLSVL.

This clone was seen once. The chain uses TRBV19 and TRBJ1-1; possibly TRBD1 for D (6 bases). The germline gives CDR1 LNHDA, CDR2 SQIVND (reference sequence). CDR3 length: 14 amino acids. V lost 7 bases and J lost 1, with 13 bases in between. The CDR3 loop is CASMGGLKNTEAFF. CDR3 DNA sequence: TGTGCCAGTATGGGGGGGCTAAAGAACACTGAAGCTTTCTTT.

The chain links TRBV25-1 to TRBJ2-3; TRBD2 aligns across 10 bases. Germline V gene sequence: CDR1 MGHDK, CDR2 SYGVNS. Trimming took 7 bases from V and 2 from J; bases not matched to a gene: 6. This CDR3 is 15 amino acids long. CDR3 sequence: CASTRSGRDTDTQYF. CDR3 nucleotides: TGTGCCAGCACCAGAAGCGGGAGGGACACAGATACGCAGTATTTT.

This clone has just a few counts. This chain links TRBV11-2 with TRBJ2-1; the D call may be TRBD1 or TRBD2 (5 bases each). The CDR3 is 16 amino acids. The germline V and J ends were trimmed by 5 bases and 3 bases, with 17 bases remaining between them. CDR1 is SGHAT, CDR2 FQNNGV, per germline. CDR3 sequence (DNA): TGTGCCAGCAGCCCTGGGCCCGGGGCCCGCTACAATGAGCAGTTCTTC. This translates into CASSPGPGARYNEQFF. The full variable domain, with the rest looked up from reference TRBV11-2 and TRBJ2-1, is EAGVAQSPRYKIIEKRQSVAFWCNPISGHATLYWYQQILGQGPKLLIQFQNNGVVDDSQLPKDRFSAERLKGVDSTLKIQPAKLEDSAVYLCASSPGPGARYNEQFFGPGTRLTVL.

Note on this clone: Other nucleotide sequences from this sample produce the same CDR3. The CDR3 protein is CSVAGQGGGYTF. CDR3 bases: TGCAGCGTGGCCGGGCAGGGAGGTGGCTACACCTTC. J is TRBJ1-2 and V is TRBV29-1, with a weak D call TRBD1 (5 bases). Germline-derived CDR1 and CDR2 are SQVTM and ANQGSEA. The CDR3 has 12 residues. V lost 6 bases to trimming and J lost 7 bases, with 15 bases between them.

This clone has more than one count but fewer than ten. The chain links TRBV28 to TRBJ1-1, with no clear D. Trimming stripped 11 bases from V and 5 bases from J, with 15 bases between. CDR1 is MDHEN, CDR2 SYDVKM, per germline. CDR3 length: 12 amino acids. CDR3 amino acids: CAARGGLTEAFF. Written as DNA, the CDR3 is TGTGCCGCCCGGGGTGGTCTTACTGAAGCTTTCTTT. The variable domain in full, completed from reference TRBV28 and TRBJ1-1, reads DVKVTQSSRYLVKRTGEKVFLECVQDMDHENMFWYRQDPGLGLRLIYFSYDVKMKEKGDIPEGYSVSREKKERFSLILESASTNQTSMYLCAARGGLTEAFFGQGTRLTVV.

This clone has more than one count but fewer than ten. The rearrangement links TRBV30 to TRBJ2-1; D is unclear. Germline lookup yields CDR1 GTSNPN and CDR2 SVGIG (reference sequence). Trimming stripped 5 bases from V and 4 bases from J, with 12 bases between. This CDR3 region has 13 residues. The chain's CDR3 is CAWASASYNEQFF. In DNA form, the CDR3 reads TGTGCCTGGGCATCAGCGTCTTACAATGAGCAGTTCTTC.